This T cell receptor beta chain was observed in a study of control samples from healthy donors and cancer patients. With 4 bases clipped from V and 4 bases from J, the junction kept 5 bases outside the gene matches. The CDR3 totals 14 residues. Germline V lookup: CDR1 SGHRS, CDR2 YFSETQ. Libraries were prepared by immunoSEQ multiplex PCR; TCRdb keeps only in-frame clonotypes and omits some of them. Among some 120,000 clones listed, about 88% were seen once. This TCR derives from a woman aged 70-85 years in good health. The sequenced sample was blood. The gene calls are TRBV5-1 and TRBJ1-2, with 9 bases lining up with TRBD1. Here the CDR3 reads CASSIDRGVYGYTF. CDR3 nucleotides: TGCGCCAGCAGCATCGACAGGGGGGTCTATGGCTACACCTTC.